This TCR beta chain was retrieved from a study of blood T cell repertoires in COVID-19. The CDR3 length is 15 residues. Germline V gives CDR1 MDHEN, CDR2 SYDVKM. V lost 2 bases to trimming and J lost 3 bases; unmatched junction nucleotides: 5. The assay was immunoSEQ multiplex PCR, and TCRdb's table has in-frame clones only and misses some. Altogether about 370,000 clones are present, roughly nine tenths being singletons, with the ten largest covering around 1%. This clone has just a few counts. This sequence was found in a young man who had recovered from COVID-19. The gene calls are TRBV28 and TRBJ1-1; 8 positions match TRBD1. Sequencing was carried out using PBMCs or T cells enriched from blood (not recorded which). This CDR3 is CASSLQGARDTEAFF. The CDR3 DNA is TGTGCCAGCAGTTTACAGGGGGCAAGGGACACTGAAGCTTTCTTT. The full variable domain, in which reference TRBV28 and TRBJ1-1 provide the parts outside the CDR3, is DVKVTQSSRYLVKRTGEKVFLECVQDMDHENMFWYRQDPGLGLRLIYFSYDVKMKEKGDIPEGYSVSREKKERFSLILESASTNQTSMYLCASSLQGARDTEAFFGQGTRLTVV.